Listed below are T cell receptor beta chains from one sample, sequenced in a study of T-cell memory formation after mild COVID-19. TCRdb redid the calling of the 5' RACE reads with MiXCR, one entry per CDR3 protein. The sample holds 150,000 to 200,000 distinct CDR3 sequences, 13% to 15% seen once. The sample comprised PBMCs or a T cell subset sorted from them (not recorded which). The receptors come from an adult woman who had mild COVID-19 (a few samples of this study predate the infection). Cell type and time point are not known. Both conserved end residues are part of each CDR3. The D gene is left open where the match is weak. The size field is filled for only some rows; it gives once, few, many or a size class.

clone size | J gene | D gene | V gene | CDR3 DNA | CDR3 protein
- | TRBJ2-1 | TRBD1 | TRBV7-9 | TGTGCCAGCAGCCCACGACAGGGAAGCTCCTACAATGAGCAGTTCTTC | CASSPRQGSSYNEQFF
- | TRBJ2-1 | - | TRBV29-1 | TGCAGCGCCTCTTTGGGGGGAGCCCACAATGAGCAGTTCTTC | CSASLGGAHNEQFF
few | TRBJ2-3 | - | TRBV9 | TGTGCCAGCAGCGTCGCATCTTCCACAGATACGCAGTATTTT | CASSVASSTDTQYF
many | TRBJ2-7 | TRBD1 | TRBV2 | TGTGCCAGCAGGACAGGGCGCGGATCCTACGAGCAGTACTTC | CASRTGRGSYEQYF
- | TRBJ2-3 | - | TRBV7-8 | TGTGCCAGCAGCTTAGGGAGGATCAGCACAGATACGCAGTATTTT | CASSLGRISTDTQYF
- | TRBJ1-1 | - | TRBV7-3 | TGTGCCAGCAGCCCACAGAGTACAAGTGGCGCTTTCTTT | CASSPQSTSGAFF
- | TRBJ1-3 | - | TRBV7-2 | TGTGCCAGCAGCAGGGACACCAAAAACACCATATATTTT | CASSRDTKNTIYF
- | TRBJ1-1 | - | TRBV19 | TGTGCCAGTAGTTGGGCCGGGAACACTGAAGCTTTCTTT | CASSWAGNTEAFF
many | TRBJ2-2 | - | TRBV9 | TGTGCCAGCAGCCGCGCGCCGAACACCGGGGAGCTGTTTTTT | CASSRAPNTGELFF
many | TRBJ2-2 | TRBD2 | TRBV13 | TGTGCCAGCAGCTCCAGCGGGGGTACCGGGGAGCTGTTTTTT | CASSSSGGTGELFF
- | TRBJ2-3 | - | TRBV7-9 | TGTGCCAGCAGCTTATCAGGCACAGATACGCAGTATTTT | CASSLSGTDTQYF
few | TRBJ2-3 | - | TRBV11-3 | TGTGCCAGCAGCTTGTACGGGATGCGCACAGATACGCAGTATTTT | CASSLYGMRTDTQYF
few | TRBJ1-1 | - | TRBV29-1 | TGCAGCGGCGACACACAGGTGAACACTGAAGCTTTCTTT | CSGDTQVNTEAFF
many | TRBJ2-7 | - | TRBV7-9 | TGTGCCAGCAGCTTCGACGGAACCTACGAGCAGTACTTC | CASSFDGTYEQYF
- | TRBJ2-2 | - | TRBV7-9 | TGTGCCAGCAGCCATAGGACTGACTTCACCGGGGAGCTGTTTTTT | CASSHRTDFTGELFF
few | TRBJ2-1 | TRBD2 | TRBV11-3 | TGTGCCAGCAGCTTAGATCTTCTTGCGGGAGGAGACAATGAGCAGTTCTTC | CASSLDLLAGGDNEQFF
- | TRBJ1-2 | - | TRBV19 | TGTGCCAGTAGTATAGATCTTTTAGGGTGGAACTATGGCTACACCTTC | CASSIDLLGWNYGYTF
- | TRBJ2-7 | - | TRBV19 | TGTGCCAGTAGTCCCGGACGGATCTACGAGCAGTACTTC | CASSPGRIYEQYF
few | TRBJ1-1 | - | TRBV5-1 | TGCGCCAGCAGCTTGGAACGGAGGGGGACTGAAGCTTTCTTT | CASSLERRGTEAFF
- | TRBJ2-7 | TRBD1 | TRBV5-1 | TGCGCCAGCAGCGAGGGGGACAGCGAGAGGTCCCCCTACGAGCAGTACTTC | CASSEGDSERSPYEQYF
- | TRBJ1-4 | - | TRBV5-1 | TGCGCCAGCAGCTTCGGCGGCGGCCTAACTAATGAAAAACTGTTTTTT | CASSFGGGLTNEKLFF
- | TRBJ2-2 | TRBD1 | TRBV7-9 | TGTGCCAGCAGCGACAGGGGGCCAGGGCTGTTTTTT | CASSDRGPGLFF
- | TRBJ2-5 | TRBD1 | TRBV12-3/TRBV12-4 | TGTGCCAGCAGTCGGGACAGGCTAGGAGAGACCCAGTACTTC | CASSRDRLGETQYF
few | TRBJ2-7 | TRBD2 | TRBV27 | TGTGCCAGCAGTTTATTTTTCGAGACTAGCACCTACGAGCAGTACTTC | CASSLFFETSTYEQYF
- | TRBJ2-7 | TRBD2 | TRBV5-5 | TGTGCCAGCAGCTCCAGGACTAGCGGAATGGAGCAGTACTTC | CASSSRTSGMEQYF
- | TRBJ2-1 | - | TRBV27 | TGTGCCAGCGGACCCGGATTTTATGAGCAGTTCTTC | CASGPGFYEQFF
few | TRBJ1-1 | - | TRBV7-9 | TGTGCCAGCAGCCCCACGGTATCGAACACTGAAGCTTTCTTT | CASSPTVSNTEAFF
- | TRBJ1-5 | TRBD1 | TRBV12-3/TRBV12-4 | TGTGCCAGTGGACAGGGGACGAATCAGCCCCAGCATTTT | CASGQGTNQPQHF
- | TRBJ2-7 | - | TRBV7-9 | TGTGCCAGCAGCTTAGTTACACCAATGGAGCAGTACTTC | CASSLVTPMEQYF
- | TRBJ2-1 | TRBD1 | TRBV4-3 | TGCGCCAGCAGCCATCGGGACAGCCACAATGAGCAGTTCTTC | CASSHRDSHNEQFF
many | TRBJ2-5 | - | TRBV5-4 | TGTGCCAGCAGCTTCCCAGCCCAAGAGACCCAGTACTTC | CASSFPAQETQYF
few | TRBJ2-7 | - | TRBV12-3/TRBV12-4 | TGTGCCAGCAGTTTCTCTGGGGTCGAGCAGTACTTC | CASSFSGVEQYF
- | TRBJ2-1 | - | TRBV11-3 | TGTGCCAGCAGCTTAGATGGGACGGGCCTATACAATGAGCAGTTCTTC | CASSLDGTGLYNEQFF
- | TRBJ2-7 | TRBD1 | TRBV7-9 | TGTGCCAGCAGCTCCGGGACAGGGAACTACGAGCAGTACTTC | CASSSGTGNYEQYF
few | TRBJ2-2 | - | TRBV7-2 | TGTGCCACCCCCCCCGTGAACACCGGGGAGCTGTTTTTT | CATPPVNTGELFF
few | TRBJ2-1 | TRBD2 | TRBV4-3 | TGCGCCAGCAGCCAAGCCTATCTTCGAGAACTAGCGGGAGTCGGAGATGAGCAGTTCTTC | CASSQAYLRELAGVGDEQFF
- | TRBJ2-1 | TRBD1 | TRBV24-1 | TGTGCCACCAGTGATCGGACAGGGGGCGTTTTCAATGAGCAGTTCTTC | CATSDRTGGVFNEQFF
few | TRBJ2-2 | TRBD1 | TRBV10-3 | TGTGCCATCAGTGACCTCGGAATCCCCGGGACAGGGGTGTACGGGGAGCTGTTTTTT | CAISDLGIPGTGVYGELFF
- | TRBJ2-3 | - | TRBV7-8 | TGTGCCAGCAGCCACCAGACCATGACTAGGCTTTCAAGCACAGATACGCAGTATTTT | CASSHQTMTRLSSTDTQYF
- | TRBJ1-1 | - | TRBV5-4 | TGTGCCACCACCGTTGGCACTGAAGCTTTCTTT | CATTVGTEAFF
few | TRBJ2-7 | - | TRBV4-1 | TGCGCCAGCAGCCGTGGCAGGGGTGTTTACGAGCAGTACTTC | CASSRGRGVYEQYF
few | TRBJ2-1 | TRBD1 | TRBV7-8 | TGTGCCAGCAGCCTCGGGACAGGGGGTGTATATGAGCAGTTCTTC | CASSLGTGGVYEQFF
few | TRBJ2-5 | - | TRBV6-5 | TGTGCCAGCAGTTGGGTCGCGGGGGCACAAGAGACCCAGTACTTC | CASSWVAGAQETQYF
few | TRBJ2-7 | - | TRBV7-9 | TGTGCCAGCAGCCCCAGGACAGACCGCGAGCAGTACTTC | CASSPRTDREQYF
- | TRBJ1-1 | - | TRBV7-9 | TGTGCCAGCAGCTTAGGAGTAACTGAAGCTTTCTTT | CASSLGVTEAFF
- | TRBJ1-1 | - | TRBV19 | TGTGCCAGTAGTCATAGGGGGACGAACACTGAAGCTTTCTTT | CASSHRGTNTEAFF
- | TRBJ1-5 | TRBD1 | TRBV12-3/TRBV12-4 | TGTGCCAGCAGTGACAGGGGCAAGGGACAGCCCCAGCATTTT | CASSDRGKGQPQHF
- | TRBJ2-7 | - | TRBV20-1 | TGCAGTGCCCAAAGGCTGGGCCTCCCCTACGAGCAGTACTTC | CSAQRLGLPYEQYF
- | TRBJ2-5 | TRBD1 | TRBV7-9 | TGTGCCAGCAGCTTGATGGACAGGGGAGGAGAGACCCAGTACTTC | CASSLMDRGGETQYF
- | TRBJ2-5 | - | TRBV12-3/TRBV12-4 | TGTGCCAGCAGCTCCTCGGGCCCGCTACTCCAAGAGACCCAGTACTTC | CASSSSGPLLQETQYF
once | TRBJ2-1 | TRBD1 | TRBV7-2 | TGTGCCAGCAGGTTGGGACAGGGGGTTGGGGAGCAGTTCTTC | CASRLGQGVGEQFF
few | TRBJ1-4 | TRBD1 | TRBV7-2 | TGTGCCAGCAGTCGGGGACAGCCTAATGAAAAACTGTTTTTT | CASSRGQPNEKLFF
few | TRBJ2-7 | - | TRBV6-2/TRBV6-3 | TGTGCCAGCAGTTCTTTCCTGGGCAGCTCCTACGAGCAGTACTTC | CASSSFLGSSYEQYF
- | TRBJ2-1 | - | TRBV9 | TGTGCCAGCAGCGTAGGGGGGAGTGCGACTGACAATGAGCAGTTCTTC | CASSVGGSATDNEQFF
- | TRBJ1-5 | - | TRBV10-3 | TGTGCCATCAACTCCGGGGGCGGACAGCCCCAGCATTTT | CAINSGGGQPQHF
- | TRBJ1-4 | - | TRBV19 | TGTGCCAGTAATCTCGGCGGAACTAATGAAAAACTGTTTTTT | CASNLGGTNEKLFF
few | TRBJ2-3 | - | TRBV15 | TGTGCCACCAGCAGAGAAGGGTCCCTAGATACGCAGTATTTT | CATSREGSLDTQYF
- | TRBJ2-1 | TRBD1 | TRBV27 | TGTGCCAGCAGTTTGGGGACAGGGGGCACTCTTGCCTACAATGAGCAGTTCTTC | CASSLGTGGTLAYNEQFF
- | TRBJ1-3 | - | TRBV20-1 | TGCAGTGCTGGTCGACAGTCACATTCTGGAAACACCATATATTTT | CSAGRQSHSGNTIYF